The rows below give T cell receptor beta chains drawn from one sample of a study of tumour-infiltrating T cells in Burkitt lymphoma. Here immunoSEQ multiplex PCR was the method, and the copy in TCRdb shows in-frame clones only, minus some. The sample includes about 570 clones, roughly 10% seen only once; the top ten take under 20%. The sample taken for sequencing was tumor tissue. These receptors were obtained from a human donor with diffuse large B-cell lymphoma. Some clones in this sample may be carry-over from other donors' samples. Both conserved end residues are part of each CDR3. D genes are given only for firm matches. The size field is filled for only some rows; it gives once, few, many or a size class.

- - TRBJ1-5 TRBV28 CASSSRTVFRGGPQHF TGTGCCAGCAGTTCCCGGACAGTCTTTCGGGGGGGGCCCCAGCATTTT
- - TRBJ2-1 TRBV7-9 CASSHQGNEQFF TGTGCCAGCAGCCACCAGGGTAATGAGCAGTTCTTC
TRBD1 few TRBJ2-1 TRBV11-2 CASSVRDRYNEQFF TGTGCCAGCAGCGTTAGGGACAGATACAATGAGCAGTTCTTC
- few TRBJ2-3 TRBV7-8 CASSLWGGITDTQYF TGTGCCAGCAGCTTATGGGGGGGCATCACAGATACGCAGTATTTT
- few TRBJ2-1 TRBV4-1 CASSRGPEYTNEQFF TGCGCCAGCAGCCGAGGGCCGGAGTACACCAATGAGCAGTTCTTC
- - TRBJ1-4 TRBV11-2 CASSFRVLAEKLFF TGTGCCAGCAGCTTCAGGGTATTAGCTGAAAAACTGTTTTTT
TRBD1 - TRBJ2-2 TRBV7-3 CASSLRGTGLNTGELFF TGTGCCAGCAGCTTAAGGGGGACAGGATTAAACACCGGGGAGCTGTTTTTT
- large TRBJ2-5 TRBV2 CASSRDREETQYF TGTGCCAGCAGTCGAGACAGAGAAGAGACCCAGTACTTC
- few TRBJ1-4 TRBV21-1 CATRRIRVPTSFLGRKLFF TGTGCCACCAGAAGAATCCGGGTGCCAACGTCCTTTCTTGGTCGAAAATTGTTTTTT
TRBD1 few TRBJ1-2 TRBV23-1 CASSHPDRGTNGYTF TGCGCCAGCAGTCACCCCGACAGGGGCACAAATGGCTACACCTTC
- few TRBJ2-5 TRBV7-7 CASSKTPAETQYF TGTGCTAGCAGCAAAACACCGGCGGAGACCCAGTACTTC
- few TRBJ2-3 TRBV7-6 CASSLDPDAPTDTQYF TGTGCCAGCAGCTTAGACCCAGACGCCCCCACAGATACGCAGTATTTT
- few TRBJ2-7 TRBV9 CASSGGPRGEQYF TGTGCCAGCAGCGGTGGGCCACGGGGCGAGCAGTACTTC
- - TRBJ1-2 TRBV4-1 CASSQDVETSGLDF TGCGCCAGCAGCCAAGATGTGGAGACCAGTGGTTTGGACTTC
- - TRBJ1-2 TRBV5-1 CASSFAGDSFYGYTF TGCGCCAGCAGCTTCGCTGGAGACTCTTTCTATGGCTACACCTTC
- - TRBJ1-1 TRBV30 CAWSVPGTEAFF TGTGCCTGGAGTGTACCAGGCACTGAAGCTTTCTTT
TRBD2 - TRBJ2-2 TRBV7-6 CASSLVLPGGADTGELFF TGTGCCAGCAGCTTAGTACTTCCCGGGGGGGCGGACACCGGGGAGCTGTTTTTT
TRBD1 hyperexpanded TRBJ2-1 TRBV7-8 CASSLIRGQISHEQFF TGTGCCAGCAGCTTAATCAGGGGGCAGATTTCCCATGAGCAGTTCTTC
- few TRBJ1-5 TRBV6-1 CASSVGQSSNQPQHF TGTGCCAGCAGCGTCGGACAGAGTAGCAATCAGCCCCAGCATTTT
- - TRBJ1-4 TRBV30 CAWSVNDWDEKLFF TGTGCTTGGAGTGTTAACGACTGGGATGAAAAACTGTTTTTT
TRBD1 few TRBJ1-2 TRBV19 CASSDKQGVHGYTF TGTGCCAGTAGTGACAAACAGGGGGTCCACGGCTACACCTTC
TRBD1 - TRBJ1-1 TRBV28 CASSFASGTGGTEAFF TGTGCCAGCAGTTTCGCCTCCGGGACAGGGGGCACTGAAGCTTTCTTT
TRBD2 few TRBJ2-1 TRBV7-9 CASSLSQLAGVTEQFF TGTGCCAGCAGCTTATCACAACTAGCGGGAGTGACCGAGCAGTTCTTC
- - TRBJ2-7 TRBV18 CASSPPATGHSYEQYF TGTGCCAGCTCACCACCAGCGACAGGCCATTCCTACGAGCAGTACTTC
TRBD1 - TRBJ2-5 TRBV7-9 CASSPQGDREETQYF TGTGCCAGCAGCCCCCAAGGGGACAGGGAAGAGACCCAGTACTTC
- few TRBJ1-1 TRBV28 CASSLGGSFGEAFF TGTGCCAGCAGTTTAGGGGGGTCCTTTGGTGAAGCTTTCTTT
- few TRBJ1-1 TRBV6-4 CASSEGGTEAFF TGTGCCAGCAGTGAGGGGGGCACTGAAGCTTTCTTT
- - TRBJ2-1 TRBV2 CASRVLGSYNEQFF TGTGCCAGCAGGGTCCTCGGGTCCTACAATGAGCAGTTCTTC
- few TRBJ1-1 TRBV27 CASSGQMNTEAFF TGTGCCAGCAGTGGACAGATGAACACTGAAGCTTTCTTT
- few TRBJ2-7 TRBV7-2 CASSLARGTYEQYF TGTGCCAGCAGCTTAGCTCGGGGAACCTACGAGCAGTACTTC
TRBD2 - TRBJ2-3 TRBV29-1 CSVLGTSSTDTQYF TGCAGCGTCCTCGGGACTAGTAGCACAGATACGCAGTATTTT
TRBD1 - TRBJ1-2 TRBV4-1 CASSQDRQGAGGYTF TGCGCCAGCAGCCAAGACCGACAGGGGGCGGGTGGCTACACCTTC
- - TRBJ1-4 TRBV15 CATSREGNRNEKLFF TGTGCCACCAGCAGAGAGGGGAATCGAAATGAAAAACTGTTTTTT
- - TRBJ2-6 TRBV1 CTSSPFVLTF TGCACCAGCAGCCCCTTCGTCCTGACTTTC
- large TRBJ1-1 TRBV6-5 CASSYLANTEAFF TGTGCCAGCAGTTACCTCGCGAACACTGAAGCTTTCTTT
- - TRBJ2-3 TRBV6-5 CASSYGGPTDTQYF TGTGCCAGCAGTTACGGGGGCCCCACAGATACGCAGTATTTT
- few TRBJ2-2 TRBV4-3 CASSYDSGQASRELFF TGCGCCAGCAGTTATGACTCCGGGCAAGCTTCTCGGGAGCTGTTTTTT
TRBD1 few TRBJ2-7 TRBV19 CASSTTQGERYEQYF TGTGCCAGTAGTACCACGCAGGGGGAGCGGTACGAGCAGTACTTC
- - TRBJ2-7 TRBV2 CASSFTEDEQYF TGTGCCAGCAGTTTCACAGAGGACGAGCAGTACTTC
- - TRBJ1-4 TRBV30 CAWTPGWRLNEKLFF TGTGCCTGGACACCGGGATGGCGACTTAATGAAAAACTGTTTTTT
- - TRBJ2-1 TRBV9 CASSVKTINKQFF TGTGCCAGCAGCGTAAAAACGATCAATAAGCAGTTCTTC
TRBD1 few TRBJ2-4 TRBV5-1 CASSLVGQGAGIQYF TGCGCCAGCAGCTTGGTCGGACAGGGGGCTGGCATTCAGTACTTC
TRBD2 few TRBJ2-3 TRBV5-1 CASTSTGTAGADTQYF TGCGCCAGCACCTCCACCGGGACTGCGGGGGCAGATACGCAGTATTTT
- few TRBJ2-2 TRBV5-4 CASSSKGGTGELFF TGTGCCAGCAGCTCGAAGGGGGGCACCGGGGAGCTGTTTTTT
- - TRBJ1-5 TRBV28 CASSPMWGNQPQHF TGTGCCAGCAGTCCCATGTGGGGGAATCAGCCCCAGCATTTT
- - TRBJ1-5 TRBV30 CAWSGPWGQPQHF TGTGCTTGGTCAGGGCCCTGGGGTCAGCCCCAGCATTTT
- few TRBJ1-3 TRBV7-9 CASSLPAYGNTIYF TGTGCCAGCAGCTTACCGGCATATGGAAACACCATATATTTT
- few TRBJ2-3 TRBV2 CASRLADTQYF TGTGCCAGCAGGCTAGCAGATACGCAGTATTTT
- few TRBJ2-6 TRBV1 CTSSPSVLTF TGCACCAGCAGCCCCTCCGTCCTGACTTTC
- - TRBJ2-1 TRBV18 CASSPFGTPRREQFF TGTGCCAGCTCACCGTTCGGGACTCCCAGGCGAGAGCAGTTCTTC
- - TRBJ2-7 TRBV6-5 CASSMTTGGHEQYF TGTGCCAGCAGTATGACAACGGGGGGCCACGAGCAGTACTTC